This T cell receptor (beta chain) derives from a study of cytomegalovirus exposure and HLA in healthy donors. This clone was observed a few times. Its antigen is unknown. These donors, healthy bone marrow donors, were studied. Study-wide points: According to a later analysis, donors in an Asian-associated ancestry cluster reportedly had fewer N-insertions than the roughly 660-donor mean.

The primer mix had 60 Vbeta and 13 Jbeta primers. Some clones are missing from TCRdb's copy, which holds only in-frame ones; the method was immunoSEQ multiplex PCR. In the table there are approximately 150,000 clones, 75% to 85% of which are singletons. Sequencing was done on a sample of PBMCs. This receptor was taken from a woman aged 45-59 years in good health and CMV-seropositive.

CDR3 region: CSVRISGGGNTGELFF. The CDR3, as DNA: TGCAGCGTGAGGATTAGCGGGGGGGGGAACACCGGGGAGCTGTTTTTT. V and J are TRBV29-1 and TRBJ2-2; the match to TRBD2 covers 11 bases. This CDR3 is 16 amino acids long. V trimming: 6 bases; J trimming: 1 base; junction bases outside the gene matches: 7. Germline V gene data show CDR1 as SQVTM and CDR2 as ANQGSEA.